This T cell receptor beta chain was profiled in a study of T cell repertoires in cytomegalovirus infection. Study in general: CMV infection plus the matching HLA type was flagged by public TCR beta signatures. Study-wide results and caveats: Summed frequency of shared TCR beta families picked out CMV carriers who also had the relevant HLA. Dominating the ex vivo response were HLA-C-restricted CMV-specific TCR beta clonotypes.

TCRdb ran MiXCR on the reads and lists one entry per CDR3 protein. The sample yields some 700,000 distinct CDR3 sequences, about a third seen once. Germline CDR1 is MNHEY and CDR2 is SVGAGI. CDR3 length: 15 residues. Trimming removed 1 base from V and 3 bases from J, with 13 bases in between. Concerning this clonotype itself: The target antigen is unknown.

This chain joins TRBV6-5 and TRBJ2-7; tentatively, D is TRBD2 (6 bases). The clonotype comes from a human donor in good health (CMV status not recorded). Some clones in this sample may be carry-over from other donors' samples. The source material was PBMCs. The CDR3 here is CASSYLTGTRYEQYF. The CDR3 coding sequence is TGTGCCAGCAGTTACTTGACCGGGACTCGCTACGAGCAGTACTTC.